The rows below give T cell receptor beta chains drawn from one sample of a study of T cells after yellow fever vaccination. One entry per CDR3 protein results from TCRdb running MiXCR on the 5' RACE reads. The sample holds hundreds of thousands of distinct CDR3 sequences, roughly an eighth seen once. Sequenced here: CD4+ T cells sorted from PBMCs, sampled 15 days after the yellow fever booster vaccination. These receptors all stem from a man younger than 30 who received the YFV17D yellow fever vaccine. Both conserved end residues are part of each CDR3. A D gene is named only where the DNA matches it firmly. Where a row states a size, it is once, few, many or the class of an expanded clone; other rows omit it.

v_call: TRBV5-1
clone_size: -
d_call: -
j_call: TRBJ2-4
cdr3_nt: TGCGCCAGCAGCCCGACATTTGCCAAAAACATTCAGTACTTC
cdr3_aa: CASSPTFAKNIQYF

v_call: TRBV19
clone_size: few
d_call: -
j_call: TRBJ2-5
cdr3_nt: TGTGCCAGTAGTATGTCGGGGTCCGAGACCCAGTACTTC
cdr3_aa: CASSMSGSETQYF

v_call: TRBV5-1
clone_size: few
d_call: -
j_call: TRBJ2-2
cdr3_nt: TGCGCCAGCAGCTCGGACCCCGCAGGGGAAACCGGGGAGCTGTTTTTT
cdr3_aa: CASSSDPAGETGELFF

v_call: TRBV5-1
clone_size: -
d_call: TRBD2
j_call: TRBJ2-1
cdr3_nt: TGCGCCAGCAGCGAGACTAGCGGGGGGTACTACAATGAGCAGTTCTTC
cdr3_aa: CASSETSGGYYNEQFF

v_call: TRBV30
clone_size: -
d_call: TRBD2
j_call: TRBJ2-3
cdr3_nt: TGTGCCCAGAATAGCGGGGGGGCCGGAGATACGCAGTATTTT
cdr3_aa: CAQNSGGAGDTQYF

v_call: TRBV30
clone_size: -
d_call: TRBD1
j_call: TRBJ2-5
cdr3_nt: TGTGCCTGGGACAGGGGGGCCAGGGAGACCCAGTACTTC
cdr3_aa: CAWDRGARETQYF

v_call: TRBV10-3
clone_size: few
d_call: TRBD2
j_call: TRBJ2-5
cdr3_nt: TGTGCCGCCGGTATAGCGGGGGACCAAGAGACCCAGTACTTC
cdr3_aa: CAAGIAGDQETQYF

v_call: TRBV6-2/TRBV6-3
clone_size: few
d_call: TRBD2
j_call: TRBJ2-1
cdr3_nt: TGTGCCAGCAGCTCTAGCGGGGGGCTGCCGCAGTTCTTC
cdr3_aa: CASSSSGGLPQFF

v_call: TRBV7-9
clone_size: few
d_call: -
j_call: TRBJ2-3
cdr3_nt: TGTGCCAGCAGCTCTGGTCCCGTGGGTCGACGGCTCGGGTATTTT
cdr3_aa: CASSSGPVGRRLGYF

v_call: TRBV12-3/TRBV12-4
clone_size: -
d_call: -
j_call: TRBJ2-5
cdr3_nt: TGTGCCAGCAGTCCTAGACCGGGACTCAACCTGGAGACCCAGTACTTC
cdr3_aa: CASSPRPGLNLETQYF

v_call: TRBV12-3/TRBV12-4
clone_size: many
d_call: -
j_call: TRBJ1-2
cdr3_nt: TGTGCCAGCAGTGCGGGACCTTATGGCTACACCTTC
cdr3_aa: CASSAGPYGYTF

v_call: TRBV5-1
clone_size: -
d_call: TRBD1
j_call: TRBJ2-3
cdr3_nt: TGCGCCAGCAGCTTGACAGGGGGGACCACAGATACGCAGTATTTT
cdr3_aa: CASSLTGGTTDTQYF

v_call: TRBV20-1
clone_size: few
d_call: -
j_call: TRBJ1-1
cdr3_nt: TGCAGTGCTAGTAAGGGCCTCACTGAAGCTTTCTTT
cdr3_aa: CSASKGLTEAFF

v_call: TRBV12-3/TRBV12-4
clone_size: -
d_call: -
j_call: TRBJ2-2
cdr3_nt: TGTGCCAGCAGCCCCGGGATAGGTAACACCGGGGAGCTGTTTTTT
cdr3_aa: CASSPGIGNTGELFF

v_call: TRBV28
clone_size: -
d_call: -
j_call: TRBJ2-1
cdr3_nt: TGTGCCAGCATCAGTGGCTCCTACAATGAGCAGTTCTTC
cdr3_aa: CASISGSYNEQFF

v_call: TRBV28
clone_size: -
d_call: -
j_call: TRBJ1-3
cdr3_nt: TGTGCCAGCGACAGCGCCCCAACCTCTGGAAACACCATATATTTT
cdr3_aa: CASDSAPTSGNTIYF

v_call: TRBV7-2
clone_size: -
d_call: -
j_call: TRBJ2-1
cdr3_nt: TGTGCCAGCAGCTTAGTGCGGTTGAGCTCCTACAATGAGCAGTTCTTC
cdr3_aa: CASSLVRLSSYNEQFF

v_call: TRBV6-1
clone_size: -
d_call: -
j_call: TRBJ2-1
cdr3_nt: TGTGCCAGCAGTGAGGTCGTTACAGCTTGGCGGTTCTTC
cdr3_aa: CASSEVVTAWRFF

v_call: TRBV20-1
clone_size: -
d_call: TRBD2
j_call: TRBJ2-1
cdr3_nt: TGCAGTGCTAGAGATCTGGGACTAGCGGGTTACAATGAGCAGTTCTTC
cdr3_aa: CSARDLGLAGYNEQFF

v_call: TRBV6-6
clone_size: -
d_call: TRBD1
j_call: TRBJ1-1
cdr3_nt: TGTGCCAGCAGTTACTCGACAGGGGGCTTGGGCACTGAAGCTTTCTTT
cdr3_aa: CASSYSTGGLGTEAFF

v_call: TRBV2
clone_size: -
d_call: TRBD1
j_call: TRBJ1-2
cdr3_nt: TGTGCCAGCAGTCGTGGGACAGGGGATCCAAATGCTGGCTACACCTTC
cdr3_aa: CASSRGTGDPNAGYTF

v_call: TRBV5-4
clone_size: few
d_call: -
j_call: TRBJ2-2
cdr3_nt: TGTGCCAGCAGCACCGTAGGCGGAAGCAGCCTCACCGGGGAGCTGTTTTTT
cdr3_aa: CASSTVGGSSLTGELFF